This T cell receptor beta chain originates from a study of blood T cell repertoires in COVID-19. In the source study's methods: Estimates of nucleated cell counts were drawn from the amplification of reference gene primers. Method: immunoSEQ multiplex PCR; TCRdb's copy keeps in-frame clones and lacks some. V and J calls and clone size are given by that table; D and trimming were obtained from the DNA. The data show roughly 69,000 clones, with about 81% seen just once and 9.5% to 15% held by the top ten. The J segment lost 4 bases and the V segment lost 7 bases, leaving 12 bases of the junction unmatched. Germline V CDR1 and CDR2: SNHLY, FYNNEI. The CDR3 contains 16 residues.

The sample was peripheral blood. This TCR came from a human donor in a cohort sampled during active COVID-19. The chain carries TRBV2 and TRBJ2-1, with 8 nucleotides matching TRBD1. CDR3 bases: TGTGCCAGCACCACGCCAGGGGGCGAGGGATACAATGAGCAGTTCTTC. Its protein product is CASTTPGGEGYNEQFF.